The clone carrying this T cell receptor beta chain turned up a few times. The target antigen is unknown. This specimen belongs to a study of blood T cells in healthy people across ages. Study findings and constraints: Among long-lived donors, naive CD4+ cells were more numerous and diversity higher than in aged donors. Naive and antigen-experienced cells were not separated, limiting conclusive comparison.

Together with a sample-barcoded 5' primer, a J-beta primer mix was included in a second PCR lasting roughly 6 to 12 cycles. MiXCR was run by TCRdb on the 5' RACE reads, yielding one entry per CDR3 protein. The repertoire consists of over a million distinct CDR3 sequences, with roughly 43% occurring once and the leading ten covering over 3.5%. Source material: blood. The receptor was derived from a woman under 30 in good health.

The CDR3 DNA reads TGTGCCAGCAGACCGCGGGCAGCCCTCTCCTACGAGCAGTACTTC. Residues: CASRPRAALSYEQYF. This chain links TRBV12-3 or TRBV12-4 with TRBJ2-7, with a possible D match to TRBD2 (5 bases). Trimming stripped 6 bases from V and 0 bases from J, with 15 bases between. The CDR3 covers 15 residues.